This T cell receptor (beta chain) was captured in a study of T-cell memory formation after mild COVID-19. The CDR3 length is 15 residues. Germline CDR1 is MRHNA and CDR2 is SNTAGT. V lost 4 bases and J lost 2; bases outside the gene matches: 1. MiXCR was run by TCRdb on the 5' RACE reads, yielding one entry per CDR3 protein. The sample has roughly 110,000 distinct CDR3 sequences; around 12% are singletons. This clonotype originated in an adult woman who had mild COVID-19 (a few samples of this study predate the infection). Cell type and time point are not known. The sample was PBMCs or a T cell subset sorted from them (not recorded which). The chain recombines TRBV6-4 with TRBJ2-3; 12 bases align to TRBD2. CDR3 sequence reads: CASSGLAGDTDTQYF. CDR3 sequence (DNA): TGTGCCAGCAGTGGACTAGCGGGAGACACAGATACGCAGTATTTT.